The 8 T cell receptor beta chains below come from one sample, sequenced in a study of blood T cells in healthy people across ages (dated by TCRdb to between 2015 and 2016). The protocol used for the library was 5' RACE. The sequencing machine was an Illumina HiSeq 2500. A second about 7 to 11 cycle PCR used a sample-barcoded 5' primer and a J-beta primer mix. TCRdb redid the processing of the public reads, applying fastp at Q25 and MiXCR, and retained in-frame beta chains. Rows with one shared CDR3 protein collapse into an entry with the most common genes and DNA. The sample data list hundreds of thousands of distinct CDR3 sequences, and roughly 26% of these were observed just once. The ten largest account for 15% to 20% of the sample. Sequenced: blood. These receptors were taken from an elderly woman in good health.

A remark on this clonotype: Germline is not matched at one junction end, which may reflect a read error. This chain uses TRBV28 with TRBJ1-2; TRBD1 might be the D (5 bases). Germline V gene data show CDR1 as MDHEN and CDR2 as SYDVKM. CDR3 length equals 11 residues. The CDR3 sequence: CASTPGYDYTF. CDR3 sequence (DNA): TGTGCCAGCACCCCAGGGTATGACTACACCTTC.

This chain connects TRBV7-2 to TRBJ2-1; D perhaps matches TRBD1 (5 bases). CDR1 SGHTA and CDR2 FQGNSA come from the germline V gene. With 0 bases removed from V and 4 bases from J, the gap between germline ends came to 16 bases. The CDR3 has 17 residues. The chain's CDR3 is CASSLAGAGVHYNEQFF. In DNA form, the CDR3 reads TGTGCCAGCAGCTTAGCAGGGGCCGGAGTGCATTACAATGAGCAGTTCTTC.

Notes on this clonotype: With a much larger clone just one base away, this may be a read error. This chain links TRBV6-5 with TRBJ2-1, with D perhaps TRBD1 or TRBD2 (5 bases each). The closer fit of TRBJ2-7 to the DNA end suggests the J call may be wrong. Per the germline V gene, CDR1 is MNHEY and CDR2 is SVGAGI. CDR3 length: 15 amino acids. The CDR3 sequence is CASGVQIGAYNEQYF. CDR3 DNA sequence: TGTGCCAGCGGGGTTCAGATCGGGGCCTACAATGAGCAGTACTTC.

The V call is TRBV20-1, the J call TRBJ2-2; D gene uncertain. CDR1 is DFQATT and CDR2 is SNEGSKA in the germline V gene (reference sequence). The CDR3 has 11 amino acids. The V and J ends lost 6 bases and 9 bases respectively, with 11 bases between them. The CDR3 is CSALGARELFF. CDR3 nucleotides: TGCAGTGCCTTAGGAGCCAGGGAGCTGTTTTTT.

J is TRBJ1-2 and V is TRBV20-1; weak D call: TRBD1 (5 bases). This CDR3 comprises 16 residues. The germline CDR1 and CDR2 sequences are DFQATT and SNEGSKA (reference sequence). The ends were cut back, 1 base at V and 0 bases at J, with 15 bases in the middle. The DNA for the CDR3 is TGCAGTGCTAGAGGACAACAGGCTGAAGCTAACTATGGCTACACCTTC. It encodes CSARGQQAEANYGYTF.

Many counts were recorded for this clonotype. The chain combines TRBV5-1 with TRBJ1-2, with 11 bases identical to TRBD1. Germline V CDR1 and CDR2: SGHRS, YFSETQ. The junction had 6 bases not matched to a gene; V was cut back by 3 bases and J by 2 bases. This CDR3 region has 16 residues. The CDR3 region has the DNA TGCGCCAGCAGCTCCCATCGGACAGGGGGCAACTATGGCTACACCTTC. Its protein is CASSSHRTGGNYGYTF.

The V and J genes are TRBV21-1 and TRBJ1-2; the table's D call TRBD1 went unverified against the DNA. TRBV21-1 has pseudogene status. This CDR3 is built from 18 residues. In nucleotides, the CDR3 is TGTGCCAGCAGCCAAAGGGGGACCAGGCAGGATTATTACTATGGCTACACCTTC. Protein sequence: CASSQRGTRQDYYYGYTF.

The genes are TRBV6-6 and TRBJ2-5; tentatively, D is TRBD2 (5 bases). V was trimmed by 4 bases and J by 11 bases, leaving 20 bases between them. CDR3 size: 14 residues. Germline-derived CDR1 and CDR2 are MNHNY and SVGAGI (reference sequence). The CDR3 nucleotides are TGTGCCAGCAGTTCCCTCCTCATTGTTTCGGGGCAGTACTTC. Translation: CASSSLLIVSGQYF.